These 16 T cell receptor delta chains came from one sample sequenced in a study of γδ T cells in repeated Plasmodium falciparum infection. TCRdb re-processed the multiplex PCR reads via CATT. The profile covers 50,000 or so delta-chain clones, with around 1.6% appearing a single time and roughly 9.2% taken by the ten largest. Gammadelta T cells were flow-sorted from PBMC into Vgamma9/Vdelta2+ and Vdelta2-negative populations for bulk analysis. Sequenced input: gamma-delta T cells from blood. All receptors come from a pool of human donors (malaria-infected and uninfected, not separated).

This clone appeared a few times. The TCRdb record carries a much larger clone's protein, which differs from this DNA's translation at residue 8; a read error is the likely cause, and the protein listed here is the DNA translation. The genes are TRDV2 and TRDJ2; D gene uncertain. Here the J gene was assigned by germline matching of the DNA, as TCRdb has none. V was pared by 0 bases and J by 4 bases, with 8 bases between. Germline V lookup: CDR1 GEAIGNYY, CDR2 EKD. The CDR3 is made up of 14 amino acids. DNA of the CDR3: TGTGCCTGTGACACCATTACTAGGACAGCACAACTCTTCTTT. Translated: CACDTITRTAQLFF.

This clone came up many times. This specimen includes other DNA sequences encoding the same CDR3. Here the V gene is TRDV1, but the J gene went uncalled; the table's D call TRDD3 went unverified against the DNA. The CDR3 sequence is 26 residues long. Germline V gene lookup returns CDR1 TSWWSYY and CDR2 QGS. The CDR3 protein is CALGDLTSFSRTGGYALLTYTDKLIF. For the CDR3, the DNA is TGTGCTCTTGGGGACCTAACTTCCTTCAGTCGTACTGGGGGATACGCCCTCCTTACTTACACCGATAAGCTCATCTTT.

On this clone itself: This DNA's translation and the protein TCRdb lists, from a much larger clone, do not match at residue 5, likely due to a read error; the protein shown is translated from the DNA. The V gene is TRDV1, the J gene TRDJ1; 11 nucleotides agree with TRDD3. TCRdb does not report a J gene; here it was assigned by matching the DNA to germline references. Germline V gene data show CDR1 as TSWWSYY and CDR2 as QGS. The CDR3 covers 21 residues. Trimming removed 9 bases from V and 0 bases from J; junction bases left unmatched: 24. The CDR3 DNA reads TGTGCTCTCCGCTGTCTAATCTGGGGGATACAGGGAGGCCAGTACACCGATAAACTCATCTTT. Translating gives CALRCLIWGIQGGQYTDKLIF.

In its sample, this clone was seen many times. TCRdb assigns this DNA the protein of a much larger clone, which departs from its translation at residue 16; this likely reflects a read error, and the protein shown comes from translating the DNA. The chain is built from TRDV1 and TRDJ1; D is perhaps TRDD2 or TRDD3 (5 bases each). The CDR3 sequence is 19 residues long. The V gene's germline CDR1 is TSWWSYY and CDR2 QGS. CDR3 residues: CALGELRAYPGRKADRLIF. In DNA, the CDR3 is TGTGCTCTTGGGGAACTCAGGGCCTACCCGGGGAGAAAGGCCGATAGACTCATCTTT.

As regards this clone: A much larger clone is a single base away; this may be a read error. V usage is TRDV3 and J usage is TRDJ1, with 7 nucleotides matching TRDD2. V was pared by 5 bases and J by 3 bases, with 27 bases of the junction left unmatched. The CDR3 sequence is 19 residues long. CDR1 and CDR2 (germline): TVYSNPD, GDNSRS (reference sequence). The CDR3 loop is CAVYPHFLPGPNGADKLIF. The CDR3 region has the DNA TGTGCCGTTTACCCCCATTTCCTACCGGGGCCCAATGGGGCCGATAAACTCATCTTT.

This clone occurred a few times. This DNA's translation and the protein TCRdb lists, from a much larger clone, do not match at residue 6, likely due to a read error; the protein shown is translated from the DNA. This rearrangement joins TRDV1 to TRDJ1, with TRDD3 matching 13 bases. The V segment lost 1 base and the J segment 10 bases; nucleotides outside the gene matches: 33. The CDR3 covers 24 residues. Germline V gives CDR1 TSWWSYY, CDR2 QGS. The CDR3 DNA sequence: TGTGCTCTTGGGGAACCAGTCCCTAGCTATAAGCTAGCATCGACTGGGGGATACGCTTTAACACTCATCTTT. Residues: CALGEPVPSYKLASTGGYALTLIF.

Of note for this clone: This sequence is one base from a far larger clone and is likely a read error. Other DNA sequences in this sample translate to the same CDR3. The chain recombines TRDV1 with TRDJ1, with TRDD3 matching over 9 bases. The CDR3 totals 19 residues. The germline CDR1 and CDR2 sequences are TSWWSYY and QGS. For the CDR3, the DNA is TGTGCTCTTGGGGAACCAGCCTTCCCACCTTACTGGGGGACCGATAAACTCATCTTC. Translated, it gives CALGEPAFPPYWGTDKLIF.

In regard to this clone: A far larger clone differs by one base, so this is likely a read error. Other DNA sequences from this sample encode an identical CDR3 as well. The rearrangement uses TRDV1 and TRDJ1; 8 bases map to TRDD3. The J gene, missing from TCRdb, was assigned here through DNA to germline matching. CDR1 and CDR2 from the germline V gene are TSWWSYY and QGS. Germline trimming cut 2 bases from V and 5 bases from J; bases unmatched to any gene: 25. The length of the CDR3 is 21 residues. The CDR3 DNA is TGTGCTCTTGGGGAAGGGTCTAGATTTCCCTATTTACTGGGGGCCATTGATAAACTCATCTTT. Protein sequence: CALGEGSRFPYLLGAIDKLIF.

There are many counts of this clone. A read error likely explains why the TCRdb protein, taken from a much larger clone, differs from this DNA's translation at residue 4; the protein shown is translated from the DNA. V usage is TRDV1 and J usage is TRDJ1, with no clear D. The CDR3 is 23 amino acids. The germline gives CDR1 TSWWSYY, CDR2 QGS. The CDR3 region is CALVELSTLTVLHAPIYTDKLIF. CDR3 in DNA: TGTGCTCTTGTGGAACTAAGTACTTTGACAGTACTCCATGCGCCAATTTACACCGATAAACTCATCTTT.

This clone was seen a handful of times. TCRdb has a much larger clone's protein, which differs at residue 10 from the translation of this DNA, likely because of a read error; what is shown is the protein translated from the DNA. The chain recombines TRDV1 with TRDJ1, with 7 bases aligning to TRDD2. TCRdb gives no J gene; it was assigned here by matching the DNA to germline. The CDR3 sequence is 21 residues long. V gave up 0 bases and J gave up 0 bases; unmatched junction bases: 19. Germline loops: CDR1 TSWWSYY, CDR2 QGS. CDR3 sequence (DNA): TGTGCTCTTGGGGAACTCCTTCCTGCACCCTGGAGCTACGATCACACCGATAAACTCATCTTT. Its translation: CALGELLPAPWSYDHTDKLIF.

The sample holds many counts of this clone. Other nucleotide sequences in the sample specify the same CDR3. This chain joins TRDV1 and TRDJ1, with 11 bases that match TRDD3. Germline values: CDR1 TSWWSYY, CDR2 QGS. The V and J ends lost 2 bases and 1 base, in that order; junction bases with no gene match: 24. There are 23 residues in the CDR3. The CDR3: CALGEAGAFRLILGDRRTDKLIF. CDR3 nucleotides: TGTGCTCTTGGGGAAGCGGGCGCCTTCCGACTTATACTGGGGGATAGGCGCACCGATAAACTCATCTTT.

This clone was observed a handful of times. A read error is the likely source, as a far larger clone sits one nucleotide away. At the DNA level, this CDR3 is encoded by other sequences in the same sample as well. This rearrangement joins TRDV3 to TRDJ1; D remains unclear. Here the J gene was assigned by germline matching of the DNA, as TCRdb has none. Trimming shortened V by 3 bases and J by 0 bases, and 14 bases separated the two germline ends. Germline lookup yields CDR1 TVYSNPD and CDR2 GDNSRS (reference sequence). There are 14 residues in the CDR3. The CDR3: CAFGEPGYTDKLIF. CDR3 bases: TGTGCCTTCGGAGAGCCCGGATACACCGATAAACTCATCTTT.

In regard to this clone: TCRdb lists the protein of a much larger clone for this DNA, which differs at residue 12, so this is likely a read error; the protein given here is translated from the DNA itself. V is TRDV2 and J is TRDJ1, with 10 nucleotides matching TRDD3. Germline V gene lookup returns CDR1 GEAIGNYY and CDR2 EKD. This CDR3 region has 16 residues. This chain's CDR3 is CACDTVHLGDTGKLIF. In DNA form, the CDR3 reads TGTGCCTGTGACACCGTGCATTTGGGGGATACCGGTAAACTCATCTTT.

About this clone: The TCRdb protein, from a much larger clone, departs from this DNA's translation at residue 5, likely by read error; the protein shown derives from the DNA. The chain carries TRDV2 and TRDJ1; 7 positions agree with TRDD3. Germline loops: CDR1 GEAIGNYY, CDR2 EKD. V trimming: 3 bases; J trimming: 0 bases; junction bases outside the gene matches: 9. The CDR3 is 16 amino acids. Here the CDR3 reads CACDALGGDYTDKLIF. The CDR3, as DNA: TGTGCCTGTGACGCCCTGGGGGGAGACTACACCGATAAACTCATCTTT.

This clone has a count of ten or more. A far larger clone lies a single base away; this is likely a read error. This sample includes further DNA sequences coding for the same CDR3. The gene calls are TRDV1 and TRDJ1; tentative D call: TRDD3 (5 bases). This CDR3 has 17 amino acids. Germline assignment: CDR1 TSWWSYY and CDR2 QGS. The V and J ends lost 0 bases and 11 bases respectively, with 25 bases between them. The CDR3 region has the DNA TGTGCTCTTGGGGAACTCAGGCCCGGCGGGGGCCACTTTAAGCTCATCTTT. Translating it yields CALGELRPGGGHFKLIF.

Comments on this clone: This likely reflects a read error, since a far larger clone is one base away. Different DNA sequences within this sample yield the same CDR3. V usage is TRDV2 and J usage is TRDJ1; TRDD3 matches at 12 bases. The J gene, not given by TCRdb, was assigned here from a germline match of the nucleotide sequence. Germline V gene sequence: CDR1 GEAIGNYY, CDR2 EKD. There are 25 residues in the CDR3. For the CDR3, the DNA is TGTGCCTGTGACACCGTGACTGGGGGGGTTCTCACTGGGGGATACCCTACTAATTACACTGATAAACTCATCTTT. Amino acid sequence: CACDTVTGGVLTGGYPTNYTDKLIF.